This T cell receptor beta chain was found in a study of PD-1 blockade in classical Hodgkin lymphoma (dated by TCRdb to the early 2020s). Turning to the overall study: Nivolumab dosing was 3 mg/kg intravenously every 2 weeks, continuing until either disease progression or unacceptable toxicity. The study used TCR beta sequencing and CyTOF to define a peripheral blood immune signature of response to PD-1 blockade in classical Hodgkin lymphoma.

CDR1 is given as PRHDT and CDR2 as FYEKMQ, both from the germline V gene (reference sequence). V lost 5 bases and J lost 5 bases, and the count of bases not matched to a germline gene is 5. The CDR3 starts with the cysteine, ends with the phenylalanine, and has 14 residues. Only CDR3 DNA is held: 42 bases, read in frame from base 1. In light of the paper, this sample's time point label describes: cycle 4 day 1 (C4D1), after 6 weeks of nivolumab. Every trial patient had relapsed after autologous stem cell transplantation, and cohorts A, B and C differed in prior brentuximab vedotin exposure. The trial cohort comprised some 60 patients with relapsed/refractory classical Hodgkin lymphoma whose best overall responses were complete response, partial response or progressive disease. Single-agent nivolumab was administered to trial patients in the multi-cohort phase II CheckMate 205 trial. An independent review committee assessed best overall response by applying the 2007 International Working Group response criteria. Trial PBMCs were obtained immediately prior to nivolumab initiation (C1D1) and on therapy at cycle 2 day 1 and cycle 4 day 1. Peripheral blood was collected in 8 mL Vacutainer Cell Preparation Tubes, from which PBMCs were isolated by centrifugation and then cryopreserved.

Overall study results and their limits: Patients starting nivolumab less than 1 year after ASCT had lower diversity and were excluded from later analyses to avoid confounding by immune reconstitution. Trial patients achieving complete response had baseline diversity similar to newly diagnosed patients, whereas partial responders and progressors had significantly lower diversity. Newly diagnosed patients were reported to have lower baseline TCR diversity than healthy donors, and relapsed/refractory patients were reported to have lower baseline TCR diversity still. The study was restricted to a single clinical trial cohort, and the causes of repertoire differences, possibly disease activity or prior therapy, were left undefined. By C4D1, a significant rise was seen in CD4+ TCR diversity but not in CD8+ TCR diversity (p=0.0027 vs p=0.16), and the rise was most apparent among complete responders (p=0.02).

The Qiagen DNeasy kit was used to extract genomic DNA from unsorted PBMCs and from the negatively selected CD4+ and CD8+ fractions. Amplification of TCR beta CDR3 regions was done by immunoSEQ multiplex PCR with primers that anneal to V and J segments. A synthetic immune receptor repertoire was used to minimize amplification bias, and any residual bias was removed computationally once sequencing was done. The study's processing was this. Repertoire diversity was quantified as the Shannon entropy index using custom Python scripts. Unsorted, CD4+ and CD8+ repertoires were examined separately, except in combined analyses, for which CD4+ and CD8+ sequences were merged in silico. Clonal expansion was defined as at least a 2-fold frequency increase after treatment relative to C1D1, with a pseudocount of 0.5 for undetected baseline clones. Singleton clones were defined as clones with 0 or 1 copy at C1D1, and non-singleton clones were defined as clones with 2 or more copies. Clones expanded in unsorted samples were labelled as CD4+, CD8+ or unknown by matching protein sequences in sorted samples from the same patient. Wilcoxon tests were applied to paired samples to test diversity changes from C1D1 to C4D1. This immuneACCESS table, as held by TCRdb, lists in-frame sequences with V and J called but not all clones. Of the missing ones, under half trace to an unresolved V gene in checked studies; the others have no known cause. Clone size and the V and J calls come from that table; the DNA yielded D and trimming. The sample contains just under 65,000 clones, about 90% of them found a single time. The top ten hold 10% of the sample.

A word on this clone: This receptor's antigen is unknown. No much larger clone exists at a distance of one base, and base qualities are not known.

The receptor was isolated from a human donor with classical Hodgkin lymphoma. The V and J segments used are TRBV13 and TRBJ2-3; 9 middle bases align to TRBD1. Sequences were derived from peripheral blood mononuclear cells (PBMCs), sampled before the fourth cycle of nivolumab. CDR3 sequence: CASSAGQGGDTQYF. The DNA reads TGTGCCAGCAGCGCGGGACAGGGAGGAGATACGCAGTATTTT.